This passage covers 12 T cell receptor beta chains from one sample sequenced in a study of blood T cell repertoires in COVID-19. Data came from immunoSEQ multiplex PCR; TCRdb stores just in-frame clones and leaves some out. The repertoire has roughly 30,000 clones, around 89% of them found once; the top ten carry roughly 2.5%. The sequencing input was peripheral blood. Receptors were obtained from a human donor in a cohort sampled during active COVID-19.

This clone has a handful of counts. The V and J genes are TRBV29-1 and TRBJ1-5; no clear D gene. V was shortened by 6 bases and J by 3 bases, with 12 bases between the two germline ends. There are 13 residues in the CDR3. Germline V CDR1 and CDR2: SQVTM, ANQGSEA. The CDR3 here is CSVALGVNQPQHF. The DNA of the CDR3 is TGCAGCGTCGCCTTGGGAGTCAATCAGCCCCAGCATTTT.

The chain joins TRBV9 to TRBJ2-3; 9 bases are shared with TRBD2. The length of the CDR3 is 14 residues. Germline V CDR1 and CDR2: SGDLS, YYNGEE. Germline trimming cut 4 bases from V and 3 bases from J; bases unmatched to any gene: 3. CDR3: CASSPTSGTDTQYF. CDR3 bases: TGTGCCAGCAGCCCGACTAGCGGTACAGATACGCAGTATTTT.

The genes are TRBV14 and TRBJ2-5; 12 nucleotides align to TRBD2. This CDR3 contains 14 residues. Germline loops: CDR1 SGHDN, CDR2 FVKESK. V shed 4 bases and J 8 bases; nucleotides not matched to a gene: 5. The CDR3 protein is CASSLLTSGGTQYF. The CDR3 region has the DNA TGTGCCAGCAGCCTCTTGACTAGCGGGGGAACCCAGTACTTC.

The chain is built from TRBV9 and TRBJ2-7; 9 bases are shared with TRBD2. CDR1 and CDR2 from the germline V gene are SGDLS and YYNGEE. CDR3 length: 16 residues. V lost 0 bases, J lost 5 bases, and 9 bases stayed unmatched. The CDR3 nucleotides are TGTGCCAGCAGCGTAGCTTCTGGGGGACTAGCCGACGAGCAGTACTTC. Its protein is CASSVASGGLADEQYF. Based on the CDR3 plus reference TRBV9 and TRBJ2-7, the full variable domain is DSGVTQTPKHLITATGQRVTLRCSPRSGDLSVYWYQQSLDQGLQFLIQYYNGEERAKGNILERFSAQQFPDLHSELNLSSLELGDSALYFCASSVASGGLADEQYFGPGTRLTVT.

J is TRBJ2-5 and V is TRBV5-6; perhaps TRBD2 as D (6 bases). Looked up from germline, CDR1 is SGHDT and CDR2 is YYEEEE. This CDR3 is 16 amino acids long. Trimming pared 1 base from V and 0 bases from J, leaving 13 bases between. DNA of the CDR3: TGTGCCAGCAGCTTGTTTGGCGGGGCGTACCAAGAGACCCAGTACTTC. This sequence encodes CASSLFGGAYQETQYF.

V gene TRBV9 combines with J gene TRBJ1-1; possible D gene TRBD1, 5 bases. Between the trimmed V and J ends, which lost 4 bases and 1 base, there was a span of 8 bases. This CDR3 region has 13 residues. Germline CDR1 is SGDLS and CDR2 is YYNGEE. CDR3 sequence: CASSLQANTEAFF. CDR3 bases: TGTGCCAGCAGCTTACAGGCGAACACTGAAGCTTTCTTT.

This chain connects TRBV4-1 to TRBJ2-7; TRBD1 is a possible D gene (6 bases). Germline loops: CDR1 MGHRA, CDR2 YSYEKL. Between the trimmed V and J ends, which lost 8 bases and 0 bases, there was a span of 14 bases. The CDR3 runs 14 residues. Here the CDR3 DNA reads TGCGCCAGCGGCCGGGACACTAGCTCCTACGAGCAGTACTTC. This codes for CASGRDTSSYEQYF.

This clone is medium-sized (0.01 to 0.1%). The rearrangement links TRBV10-3 to TRBJ1-3; 7 nucleotides line up with TRBD1. This CDR3 is built from 14 residues. Trimming removed 6 bases from V and 7 bases from J; junction bases left unmatched: 9. CDR1 and CDR2 (germline): ENHRY, SYGVKD. In nucleotides, the CDR3 is TGTGCCATCAGATATTCAGACAGGGTGAACACCATATATTTT. This encodes CAIRYSDRVNTIYF.

The chain is built from TRBV29-1 and TRBJ1-2; 9 bases match TRBD1. Germline CDR1 SQVTM, CDR2 ANQGSEA. The junction had 9 bases not matched to a gene; V was cut back by 6 bases and J by 4 bases. CDR3 length: 14 residues. The CDR3 here is CSVQWVDRGYGYTF. CDR3 in DNA: TGCAGCGTCCAATGGGTGGACAGGGGCTATGGCTACACCTTC.

The rearrangement uses TRBV7-9 and TRBJ1-1, with D perhaps TRBD1 (6 bases). CDR1 is SEHNR, CDR2 FQNEAQ, per germline (reference sequence). The CDR3 length is 14 residues. Trimming stripped 7 bases from V and 5 bases from J, with 17 bases between. CDR3 sequence reads: CASILDRSGTEAFF. For the CDR3, the DNA is TGTGCCAGCATCCTTGACAGGTCTGGGACTGAAGCTTTCTTT.

The chain combines TRBV4-3 with TRBJ1-3, with 7 positions matching TRBD1. Germline V gene lookup returns CDR1 LGHNA and CDR2 YSLEER. The J segment lost 0 bases and the V segment lost 1 base, leaving 6 bases of the junction unmatched. This CDR3 spans 17 amino acids. The DNA of the CDR3 is TGCGCCAGCAGCCAAGGACCGGGACAGAACTCTGGAAACACCATATATTTT. It codes for CASSQGPGQNSGNTIYF.

The gene calls are TRBV9 and TRBJ2-1; D possibly corresponds to TRBD1 (6 bases). Deletions cut 4 bases from V and 3 bases from J, with 8 bases between. The CDR3 loop spans 13 amino acids. Germline assignment: CDR1 SGDLS and CDR2 YYNGEE. CDR3 sequence (DNA): TGTGCCAGCAGCCCAGGGGTCTACAATGAGCAGTTCTTC. This gives the protein CASSPGVYNEQFF.